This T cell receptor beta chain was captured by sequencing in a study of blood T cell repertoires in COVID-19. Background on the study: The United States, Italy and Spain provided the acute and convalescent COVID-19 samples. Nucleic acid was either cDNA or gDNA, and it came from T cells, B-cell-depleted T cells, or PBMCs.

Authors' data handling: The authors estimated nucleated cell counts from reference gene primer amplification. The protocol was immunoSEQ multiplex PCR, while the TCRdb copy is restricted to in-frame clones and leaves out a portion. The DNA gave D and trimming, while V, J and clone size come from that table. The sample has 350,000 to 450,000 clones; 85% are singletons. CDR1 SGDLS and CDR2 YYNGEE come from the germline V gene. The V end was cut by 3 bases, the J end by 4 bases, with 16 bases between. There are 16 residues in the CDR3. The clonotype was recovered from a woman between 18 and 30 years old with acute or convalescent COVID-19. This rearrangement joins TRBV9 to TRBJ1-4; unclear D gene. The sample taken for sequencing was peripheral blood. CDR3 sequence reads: CASSETPGQHNEKLFF. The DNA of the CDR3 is TGTGCCAGCAGCGAGACGCCGGGTCAACATAATGAAAAACTGTTTTTT.